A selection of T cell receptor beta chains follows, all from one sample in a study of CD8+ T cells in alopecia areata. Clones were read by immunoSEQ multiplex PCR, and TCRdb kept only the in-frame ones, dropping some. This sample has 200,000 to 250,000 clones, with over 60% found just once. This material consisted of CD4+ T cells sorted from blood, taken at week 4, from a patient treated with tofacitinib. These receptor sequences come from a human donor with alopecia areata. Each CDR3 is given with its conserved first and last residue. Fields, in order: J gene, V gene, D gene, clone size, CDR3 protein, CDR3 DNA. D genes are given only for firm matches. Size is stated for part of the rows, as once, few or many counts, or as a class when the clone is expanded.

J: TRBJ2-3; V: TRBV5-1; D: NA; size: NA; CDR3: CASSLDGTSTDTQYF; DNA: TGCGCCAGCAGCTTGGACGGGACTAGCACAGATACGCAGTATTTT
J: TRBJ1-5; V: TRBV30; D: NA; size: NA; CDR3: CAWSMRNNQPQHF; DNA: TGTGCCTGGAGTATGAGGAACAATCAGCCCCAGCATTTT
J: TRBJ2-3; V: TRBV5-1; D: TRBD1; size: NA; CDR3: CASSLGQGGTDTQYF; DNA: TGCGCCAGCAGCTTGGGACAGGGGGGCACAGATACGCAGTATTTT
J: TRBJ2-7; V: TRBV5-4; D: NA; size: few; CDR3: CASSLDQPLEQYF; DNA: TGTGCCAGCAGCTTGGACCAGCCTTTGGAGCAGTACTTC
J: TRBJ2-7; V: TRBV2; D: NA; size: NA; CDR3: CASSRDPSYEQYF; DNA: TGTGCCAGCAGCCGGGATCCTTCCTACGAGCAGTACTTC
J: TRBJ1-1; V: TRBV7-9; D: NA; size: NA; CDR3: CASSSPEGGRTEAFF; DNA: TGTGCCAGCAGCTCACCGGAGGGGGGGCGGACTGAAGCTTTCTTT
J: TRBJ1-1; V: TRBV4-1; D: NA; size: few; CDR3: CASSLSSGYNTEAFF; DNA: TGCGCCAGCAGCCTATCATCGGGCTACAACACTGAAGCTTTCTTT
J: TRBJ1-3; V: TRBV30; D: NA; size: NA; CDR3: CAFRTESSGNTIYF; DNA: TGTGCCTTTCGCACAGAGAGCTCTGGAAACACCATATATTTT
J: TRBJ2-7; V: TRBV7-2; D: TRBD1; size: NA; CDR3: CASSQNRGYEQYF; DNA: TGTGCCAGCAGCCAAAACAGGGGCTACGAGCAGTACTTC
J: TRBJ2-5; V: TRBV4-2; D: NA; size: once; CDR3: CASSRGGAEETQYF; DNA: TGTGCCAGCAGCCGTGGGGGGGCCGAAGAGACCCAGTACTTC
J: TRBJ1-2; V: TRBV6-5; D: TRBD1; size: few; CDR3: CASSTWTGDYGYTF; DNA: TGTGCCAGCAGTACCTGGACAGGGGACTATGGCTACACCTTC
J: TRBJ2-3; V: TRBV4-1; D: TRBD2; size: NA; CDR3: CASSHLSGGEAYTQYF; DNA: TGCGCCAGCAGCCATTTAAGCGGGGGGGAGGCGTATACGCAGTATTTT
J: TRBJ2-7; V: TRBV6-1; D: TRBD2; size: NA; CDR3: CASSASGGEREQYF; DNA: TGTGCCAGCAGTGCTAGCGGGGGGGAGCGCGAGCAGTACTTC
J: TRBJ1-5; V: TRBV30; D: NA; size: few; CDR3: CAWSVGGGNQPQHF; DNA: TGTGCCTGGAGTGTAGGTGGTGGCAATCAGCCCCAGCATTTT
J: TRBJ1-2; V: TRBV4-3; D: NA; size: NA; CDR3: CASSQDGNLNGYTF; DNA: TGCGCCAGCAGCCAAGATGGCAACTTAAATGGCTACACCTTC
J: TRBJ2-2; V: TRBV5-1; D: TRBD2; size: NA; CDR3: CASSSELAGTGELFF; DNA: TGCGCCAGCAGCTCCGAACTAGCGGGCACCGGGGAGCTGTTTTTT
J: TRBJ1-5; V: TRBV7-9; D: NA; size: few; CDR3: CASSGGNQPQHF; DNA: TGTGCCAGCAGCGGTGGGAATCAGCCCCAGCATTTT
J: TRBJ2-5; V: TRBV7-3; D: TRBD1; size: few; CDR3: CASSTGQGAGQETQYF; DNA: TGTGCCAGCAGCACGGGACAGGGTGCGGGGCAAGAGACCCAGTACTTC
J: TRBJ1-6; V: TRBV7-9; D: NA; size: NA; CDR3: CASSLGQTNSPLHF; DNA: TGTGCCAGCAGCTTAGGACAGACTAATTCACCCCTCCACTTT
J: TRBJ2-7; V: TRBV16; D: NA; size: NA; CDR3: CASSQFFGRADVHEQYF; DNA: TGTGCCAGCAGCCAATTTTTCGGCAGGGCCGATGTCCACGAGCAGTACTTC
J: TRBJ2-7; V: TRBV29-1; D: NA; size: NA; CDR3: CSARQDLYEQYF; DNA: TGCAGCGCCCGACAGGACCTCTACGAGCAGTACTTC
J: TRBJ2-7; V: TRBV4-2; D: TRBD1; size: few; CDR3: CASSLEVNRGDYEQYF; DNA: TGTGCCAGCAGCCTCGAGGTGAACAGGGGGGACTACGAGCAGTACTTC
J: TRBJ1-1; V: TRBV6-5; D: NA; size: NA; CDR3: CASSRAGGRNTEAFF; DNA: TGTGCCAGCAGTCGCGCGGGGGGACGGAACACTGAAGCTTTCTTT
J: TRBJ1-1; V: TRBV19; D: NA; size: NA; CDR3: CASSPQGQGAFF; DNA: TGTGCCAGTAGTCCCCAAGGGCAGGGGGCTTTCTTT
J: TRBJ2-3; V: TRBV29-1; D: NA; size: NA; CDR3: CSVAPRLSTDTQYF; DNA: TGCAGCGTTGCACCACGCCTTAGCACAGATACGCAGTATTTT
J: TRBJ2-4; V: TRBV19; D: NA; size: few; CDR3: CASTKGPQNIQYF; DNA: TGTGCCAGTACCAAGGGACCCCAAAACATTCAGTACTTC
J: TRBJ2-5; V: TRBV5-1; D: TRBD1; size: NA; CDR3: CASSWGQGLQETQYF; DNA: TGCGCCAGCAGCTGGGGACAGGGCCTCCAAGAGACCCAGTACTTC
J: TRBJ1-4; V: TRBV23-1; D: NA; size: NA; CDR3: CASSQADEKLFF; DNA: TGCGCCAGCAGTCAAGCCGATGAAAAACTGTTTTTT
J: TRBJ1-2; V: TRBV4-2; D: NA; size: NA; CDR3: CASSLGEQYGYTF; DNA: TGTGCCAGCAGCCTAGGGGAGCAGTATGGCTACACCTTC
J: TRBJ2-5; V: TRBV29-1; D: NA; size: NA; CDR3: CSVVGRFQETQYF; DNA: TGCAGCGTTGTGGGACGGTTCCAAGAGACCCAGTACTTC
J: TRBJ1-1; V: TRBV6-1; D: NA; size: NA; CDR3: CASSAQPNTEAFF; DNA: TGTGCCAGCAGTGCACAGCCGAACACTGAAGCTTTCTTT
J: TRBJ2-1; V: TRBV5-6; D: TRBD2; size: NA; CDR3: CASSFTSGEIYNEQFF; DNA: TGTGCCAGCAGCTTTACTAGCGGGGAGATTTACAATGAGCAGTTCTTC
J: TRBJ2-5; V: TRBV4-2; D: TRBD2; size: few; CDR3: CASSQVSGGAAETQYF; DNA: TGTGCCAGCAGCCAAGTTAGCGGGGGGGCTGCGGAGACCCAGTACTTC
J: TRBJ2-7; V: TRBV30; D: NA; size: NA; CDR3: CALGEQYF; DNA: TGTGCCTTAGGTGAGCAGTACTTC
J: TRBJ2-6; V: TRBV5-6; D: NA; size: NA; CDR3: CASSFWGLGANVLTF; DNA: TGTGCCAGCAGCTTTTGGGGGCTAGGGGCCAACGTCCTGACTTTC
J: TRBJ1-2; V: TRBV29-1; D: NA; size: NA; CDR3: CSVRPVLGYGYTF; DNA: TGCAGCGTGCGACCGGTCTTGGGCTATGGCTACACCTTC
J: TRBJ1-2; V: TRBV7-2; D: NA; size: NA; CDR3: CASSFVQGSNYGYTF; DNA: TGTGCCAGCAGCTTCGTACAGGGCTCTAACTATGGCTACACCTTC
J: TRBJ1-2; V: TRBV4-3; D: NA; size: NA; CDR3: CASSQDRRRSYGYTF; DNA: TGCGCCAGCAGCCAAGATCGCCGCCGATCCTATGGCTACACCTTC
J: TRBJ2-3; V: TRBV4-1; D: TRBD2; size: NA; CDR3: CASSQFPTSGDTKIDTQYF; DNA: TGCGCCAGCAGCCAATTTCCGACTAGCGGGGATACCAAAATCGATACGCAGTATTTT
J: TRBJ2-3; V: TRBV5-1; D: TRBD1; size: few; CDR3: CASRADTGTGGDTQYF; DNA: TGCGCCAGCAGAGCCGATACCGGGACAGGGGGAGATACGCAGTATTTT
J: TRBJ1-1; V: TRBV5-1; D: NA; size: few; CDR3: CASSIQGMETEAFF; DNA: TGCGCCAGCAGCATACAGGGTATGGAAACTGAAGCTTTCTTT
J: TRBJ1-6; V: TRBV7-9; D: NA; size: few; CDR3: CASSLRDSPLHF; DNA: TGTGCCAGCAGCTTAAGGGATTCACCCCTCCACTTT
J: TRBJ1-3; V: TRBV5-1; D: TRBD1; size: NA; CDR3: CASRQGEATGNTIYF; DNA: TGCGCCAGCAGACAGGGGGAGGCAACTGGAAACACCATATATTTT
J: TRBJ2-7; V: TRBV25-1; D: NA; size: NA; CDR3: CASSVPKADEQYF; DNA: TGTGCCAGCAGTGTACCGAAAGCCGACGAGCAGTACTTC
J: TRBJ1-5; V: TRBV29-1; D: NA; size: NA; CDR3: CSVNEDSNQPQHF; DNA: TGCAGCGTTAACGAAGATAGCAATCAGCCCCAGCATTTT
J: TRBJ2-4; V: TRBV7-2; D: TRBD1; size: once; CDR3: CASSSPYGAGGSKNIQYF; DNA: TGTGCCAGCAGCTCCCCCTATGGGGCAGGGGGATCCAAAAACATTCAGTACTTC
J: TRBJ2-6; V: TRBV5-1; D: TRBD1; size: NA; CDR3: CASSNPRGPGANVLTF; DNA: TGCGCCAGCAGCAATCCCAGGGGGCCTGGGGCCAACGTCCTGACTTTC
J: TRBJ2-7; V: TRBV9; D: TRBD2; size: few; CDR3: CASSPLPRLAGGDEQYF; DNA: TGTGCCAGCAGCCCCTTACCGAGACTAGCGGGGGGAGACGAGCAGTACTTC
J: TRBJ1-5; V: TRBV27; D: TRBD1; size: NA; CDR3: CASSRQGSDSAQHF; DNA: TGTGCCAGCAGTAGACAGGGTTCCGATTCGGCCCAGCATTTT
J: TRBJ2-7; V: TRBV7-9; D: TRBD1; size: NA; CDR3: CASVPRTGSSYEQYF; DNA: TGTGCCAGCGTCCCAAGGACAGGATCCTCCTACGAGCAGTACTTC
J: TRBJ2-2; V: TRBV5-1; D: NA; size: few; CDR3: CASSPRQDTGELFF; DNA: TGCGCCAGCAGCCCACGACAGGACACCGGGGAGCTGTTTTTT
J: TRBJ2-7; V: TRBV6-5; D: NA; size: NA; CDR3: CASSTVQGTPYEQYF; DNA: TGTGCCAGCAGTACTGTTCAGGGTACCCCTTACGAGCAGTACTTC
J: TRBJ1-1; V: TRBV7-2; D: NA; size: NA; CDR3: CASSPSRGRRGAFF; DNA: TGTGCCAGCAGCCCTAGCAGGGGCCGCCGGGGAGCTTTCTTT
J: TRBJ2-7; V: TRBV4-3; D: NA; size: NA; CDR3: CASSQDSAGPSYEQYF; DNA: TGCGCCAGCAGCCAAGATTCGGCAGGCCCCTCCTACGAGCAGTACTTC
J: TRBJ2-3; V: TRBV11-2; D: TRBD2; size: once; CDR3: CASSLGALAGVGDTQYF; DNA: TGTGCCAGCAGCTTAGGCGCACTAGCGGGGGTTGGAGATACGCAGTATTTT
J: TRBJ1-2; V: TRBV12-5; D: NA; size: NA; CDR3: CASGLSLVDGYTF; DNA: TGTGCTAGTGGTTTGTCTCTTGTCGATGGCTACACCTTC
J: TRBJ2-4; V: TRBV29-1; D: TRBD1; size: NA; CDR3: CSFEGQGDIQYF; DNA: TGCAGCTTTGAGGGACAGGGTGACATTCAGTACTTC
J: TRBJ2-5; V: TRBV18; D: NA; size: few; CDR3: CASSPRQGDQETQYF; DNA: TGTGCCAGCTCACCACGCCAGGGAGACCAAGAGACCCAGTACTTC
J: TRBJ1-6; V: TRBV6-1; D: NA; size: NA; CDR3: CASSAQENSPLHF; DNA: TGTGCCAGCAGTGCCCAAGAGAATTCACCCCTCCACTTT